What follows describes a single T cell receptor beta chain. This record belongs to a study of CD8 T cells in Susac syndrome. The wider study: Each patient with Susac syndrome, at the time of blood draw, was therapy-naive, on corticosteroids, or on intravenous immunoglobulin alone.

CD8+ and CD4+ T cells circulating in blood were sequenced for TCR beta. CDR1 SQVTM and CDR2 ANQGSEA come from the germline V gene. The CDR3 runs to 17 residues. V dropped 1 base and J dropped 3 bases, with 21 bases sitting between them. Reverse transcription of roughly 0.5 to 1 ug RNA was carried out with random hexamers. It was immunoSEQ multiplex PCR that amplified TCR beta CDR3 across 54 Vbeta and 13 Jbeta. One entry per CDR3 protein, called by TCRdb with MiXCR from the immunoSEQ multiplex PCR reads. The table shows some 110,000 distinct CDR3 sequences, with roughly 95% occurring only once. The specimen was CD4+ T cells from PBMCs. The J gene is TRBJ2-5, the V gene TRBV29-1; D not resolved. This sequence originates from a human donor with Susac syndrome. Here the CDR3 reads CSVEVGTFRLTEETQYF. The CDR3 DNA sequence: TGCAGCGTTGAAGTTGGTACTTTTAGGCTCACTGAAGAGACCCAGTACTTC.